This T cell receptor beta chain originates from a study of radiotherapy plus CTLA-4 blockade in lung cancer (dated by TCRdb to the late 2010s). Background on the whole study: Objective responses were observed in around 20% of enrolled patients, and disease control was achieved in less than 40%. The research as a whole found: After treatment with radiotherapy and ipilimumab, TCR clones that came from tumors expanded in the peripheral blood. The strongest predictors of response, as reported, were early dynamic changes in blood T cell clones along with a rise in serum interferon-beta after radiation.

Via the germline V gene, CDR1 is SGHTA and CDR2 FQGNSA. The CDR3 runs 14 residues from the cysteine to the phenylalanine. Only the CDR3 DNA stays, 42 bases, in frame from base 1. At the junction V is shortened by 1 base and J by 6 bases, with 9 bases in between. This clone was detected a few times. Its antigen is currently not known. No much larger clonotype is one base removed from it; base qualities were not supplied. The method behind the library was the immunoSEQ multiplex PCR assay. This immuneACCESS table, as held by TCRdb, lists in-frame sequences with V and J called but not all clones. Of the missing ones, under half trace to an unresolved V gene in checked studies; the others have no known cause. Within this sample are tens of thousands of clones, with around 83% of them counted one time only. The ten largest clones represent just over 0.8% of the sample. The study tested focal radiation therapy combined with CTLA-4 blockade (ipilimumab) in patients with chemo-refractory metastatic non-small-cell lung cancer.

This TCR derives from a human donor with non-small cell lung cancer who had stable disease on radiotherapy plus ipilimumab. Sequencing was performed on peripheral blood, taken from a patient treated with radiotherapy plus ipilimumab. The receptor chain draws on TRBV7-2 and TRBJ2-2; the D gene identity is not certain. The DNA reads TGTGCCAGCAGCTTAGGCCCTATGGCCGGGGAGCTGTTTTTT. Its translation reads: CASSLGPMAGELFF.